Listed here is a single T cell receptor beta chain. Its antigen is not known. This CDR3 comprises 15 residues. The ends lost 3 bases at V and 4 bases at J; junction bases unmatched: 8. Germline values: CDR1 SGHRS, CDR2 YFSETQ. TCRdb's table, derived via immunoSEQ multiplex PCR, lists solely in-frame clones and lacks some. The sample lists about 71,000 clones; 80% to 95% were seen once. These data originate in a study of graft-versus-host responses after intestinal transplantation. Regarding the study as a whole: GvH clones detected in recipient marrow included some appearing first in ileum or blood.

The chain is built from TRBV5-1 and TRBJ2-7, with TRBD1 matching 9 bases. The TCR comes from a human donor who received an intestinal transplant. This material consisted of unstimulated CD8+ T cells sorted from spleen or lymph node cells, taken before intestinal transplant. The CDR3 DNA reads TGCGCCAGCAGCTCTCCCGGGACAGGGACATACGAGCAGTACTTC. The encoded protein is CASSSPGTGTYEQYF.